Following are 12 T cell receptor beta chains from one sample sequenced in a study of PD-L1 blockade in urothelial cancer. TCRdb's table, derived via immunoSEQ multiplex PCR, lists solely in-frame clones and lacks some. The sample has some 71,000 clones, roughly 91% seen once; the top ten hold less than 4%. Material: PBMCs, obtained around atezolizumab (anti-PD-L1) treatment. These receptors came from a man aged 55 to 70 with urothelial cancer.

The chain joins TRBV7-9 to TRBJ1-5, with a weak D call TRBD1 (6 bases). The CDR3 loop spans 16 amino acids. Germline V gene lookup returns CDR1 SEHNR and CDR2 FQNEAQ (reference sequence). The V end lost 5 bases, the J end lost 1 base, and 15 bases lay between the germline ends. The CDR3 DNA reads as TGTGCCAGCAGCAAGACACAGGGAAACAGCAATCAGCCCCAGCATTTT. This encodes CASSKTQGNSNQPQHF.

This chain uses TRBV6-5 with TRBJ2-1; D uncertain. CDR1 and CDR2 (germline): MNHEY, SVGAGI. This CDR3 region has 14 residues. Trimming pared 10 bases from V and 6 bases from J, leaving 19 bases between. The chain's CDR3 is CATAIPAAINEQFF. The DNA of the CDR3 is TGTGCCACCGCAATCCCCGCAGCGATCAATGAGCAGTTCTTC.

This chain uses TRBV19 with TRBJ2-1; 7 bases are shared with TRBD2. J was trimmed by 1 base and V by 8 bases; bases with no gene match: 8. Germline assignment: CDR1 LNHDA and CDR2 SQIVND (reference sequence). The CDR3 totals 15 residues. In DNA, the CDR3 is TGTGCCAGTGGGGAGGGACTACAGTCCTACAATGAGCAGTTCTTC. This gives the protein CASGEGLQSYNEQFF.

The V call is TRBV19, the J call TRBJ2-4; TRBD1 agrees at 9 bases. Trimming took 1 base from V and 10 from J; bases not matched to a gene: 5. The CDR3 is 14 residues long. CDR1 is LNHDA and CDR2 is SQIVND in the germline V gene (reference sequence). CDR3 protein: CASSIGGTGPIQYF. CDR3 nucleotides: TGTGCCAGTAGTATAGGGGGGACAGGGCCAATTCAGTACTTC.

This clone qualifies as medium-sized. The chain recombines TRBV28 with TRBJ2-2; 11 bases match TRBD2. Germline CDR1 reads MDHEN; CDR2 reads SYDVKM. V shed 5 bases, J shed 4 bases, and the junction held 6 bases outside the gene matches. CDR3 length: 16 residues. CDR3 sequence (DNA): TGTGCCAGCAGTCTTCCGGGACTAGCGGTCACCGGGGAGCTGTTTTTT. Protein sequence: CASSLPGLAVTGELFF.

The chain recombines TRBV6-5 with TRBJ1-2; a possible D gene is TRBD1 (5 bases). CDR3 size: 11 residues. Germline CDR1 is MNHEY and CDR2 is SVGAGI. V was trimmed by 8 bases and J by 4 bases, leaving 8 bases between them. The CDR3 coding sequence is TGTGCCAGCGGCGACAGCTATGGCTACACCTTC. This encodes CASGDSYGYTF.

V is TRBV25-1 and J is TRBJ2-3; D possibly corresponds to TRBD1 (5 bases). Germline assignment: CDR1 MGHDK and CDR2 SYGVNS. Trimming cost V 3 bases and J 12 bases, with 19 bases left between them. The CDR3 contains 14 residues. The DNA for the CDR3 is TGTGCCAGCAGTGACCCAAGGGGTCGGACGAATCAGTATTTT. It is translated as CASSDPRGRTNQYF.

This clone has just a few counts. This chain links TRBV29-1 with TRBJ1-2; D might be TRBD1 (5 bases). The CDR3 length is 17 residues. CDR1 is SQVTM and CDR2 is ANQGSEA in the germline V gene. Deletions cut 6 bases from V and 2 bases from J, with 25 bases between. This chain's CDR3 is CSVERAQWARENYGYTF. DNA for the CDR3: TGCAGCGTAGAACGGGCCCAGTGGGCCAGGGAAAACTATGGCTACACCTTC.

The CDR3 sequence is CASRENSGGAYNEQFF. The DNA for the CDR3 is TGTGCCAGCAGGGAAAACAGTGGGGGGGCCTACAATGAGCAGTTCTTC. The genes are TRBV27 and TRBJ2-1, with 7 bases that match TRBD2. The CDR3 length is 16 residues. Trimming removed 6 bases from V and 2 bases from J; junction bases left unmatched: 10. Per germline, CDR1 MNHEY and CDR2 SMNVEV (reference sequence).

This sequence joins TRBV30 and TRBJ1-5; D might be TRBD1 (6 bases). The ends were cut back, 0 bases at V and 7 bases at J, with 16 bases in the middle. Germline V gene lookup returns CDR1 GTSNPN and CDR2 SVGIG (reference sequence). The CDR3 consists of 15 residues. CDR3 coding DNA: TGTGCCTGGAGTGTAGGTGGGGCAGGGGAACAGCCCCAGCATTTT. It is translated as CAWSVGGAGEQPQHF.

The chain carries TRBV19 and TRBJ2-2; 7 bases are shared with TRBD2. V shed 10 bases and J 4 bases; nucleotides not matched to a gene: 9. From germline, CDR1 is LNHDA and CDR2 SQIVND (reference sequence). This CDR3 spans 14 amino acids. CDR3 protein: CATLSASGTGELFF. In DNA form, the CDR3 reads TGTGCCACATTATCGGCTAGCGGCACCGGGGAGCTGTTTTTT.

The chain is built from TRBV28 and TRBJ2-7, with a weak D call TRBD1 (6 bases). Germline CDR1 reads MDHEN; CDR2 reads SYDVKM. The CDR3 is made up of 14 amino acids. Trimming took 5 bases from V and 3 from J, leaving 14 bases between them. The CDR3 nucleotides are TGTGCCAGCAGTGCCCGGGGCAGGGGCTACGAGCAGTACTTC. Its protein product is CASSARGRGYEQYF.